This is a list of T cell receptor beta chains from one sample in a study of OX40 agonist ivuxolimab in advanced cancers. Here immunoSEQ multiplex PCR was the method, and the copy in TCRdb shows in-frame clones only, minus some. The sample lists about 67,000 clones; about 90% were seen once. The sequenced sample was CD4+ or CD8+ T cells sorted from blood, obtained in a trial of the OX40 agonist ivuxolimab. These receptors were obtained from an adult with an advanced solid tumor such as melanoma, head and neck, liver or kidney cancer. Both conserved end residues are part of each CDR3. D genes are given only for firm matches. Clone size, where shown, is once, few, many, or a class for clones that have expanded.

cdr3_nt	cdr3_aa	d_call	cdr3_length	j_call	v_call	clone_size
TGTGCCAGCAGCTTTGTATCTTACGAGCAGTACTTC	CASSFVSYEQYF	.	12	TRBJ2-7	TRBV11-2	few
TGCGCCAGCAGCCAAGAGTTAATGGCGGTCGGGGGTCCCTACGAGCAGTACTTC	CASSQELMAVGGPYEQYF	.	18	TRBJ2-7	TRBV4-3	.
TGTGCCAGCAGCTTCGCTAGAGTGAACACCGGGGAGCTGTTTTTT	CASSFARVNTGELFF	.	15	TRBJ2-2	TRBV7-9	.
TGTGCCAGCTTCGACAGTTCTGGAAACACCATATATTTT	CASFDSSGNTIYF	.	13	TRBJ1-3	TRBV18	.
TGTGCCAGCAGCTCGGGCGGAAGGGAAACCGGGGAGCTGTTTTTT	CASSSGGRETGELFF	.	15	TRBJ2-2	TRBV11-3	once
TGTGCCAGCAGCTTAGGGGGGGCGCGGGCAGATACGCAGTATTTT	CASSLGGARADTQYF	.	15	TRBJ2-3	TRBV7-7	once
TGTGCCAGCAGCCCTCGACTAGCGGGGGGTCCGGGGGATGAGCAGTTCTTC	CASSPRLAGGPGDEQFF	TRBD2	17	TRBJ2-1	TRBV7-2	.
TGTGCCAGCAAGGCCAGGCGGCAATCCGCGCAGTACTTC	CASKARRQSAQYF	.	13	TRBJ2-7	TRBV6-5	.
TGTGCCAGCAAGGACAGGGGTAATTCACCCCTCCACTTT	CASKDRGNSPLHF	TRBD1	13	TRBJ1-6	TRBV28	.
TGTGCCAGCAGCCGGGACGGATTTTCCTACGAGCAGTACTTC	CASSRDGFSYEQYF	.	14	TRBJ2-7	TRBV7-2	.
TGTGCCAGCAGCCCGGGACAGGGTGTCACTGAAGCTTTCTTT	CASSPGQGVTEAFF	TRBD1	14	TRBJ1-1	TRBV5-4	.
TGTGCCAGCAGCTTAGTTAGGACAGGGGGCGGCGAGCAGTACTTC	CASSLVRTGGGEQYF	TRBD1	15	TRBJ2-7	TRBV11-2	.
TGTGCCAGCAGTTCAGACAGTTTATACTCCTACGAGCAGTACTTC	CASSSDSLYSYEQYF	.	15	TRBJ2-7	TRBV27	.
TGTGCCAGCAGCGCAGGACAGGGAATGAACACTGAAGCTTTCTTT	CASSAGQGMNTEAFF	TRBD1	15	TRBJ1-1	TRBV7-9	.
TGTGCCAGCAGCCTGACTAGCGGGATATCCTACAATGAGCAGTTCTTC	CASSLTSGISYNEQFF	TRBD2	16	TRBJ2-1	TRBV14	.
TGTGCCAGCAGCCCGGCTGGGGGGTTGGGGAACTATGGCTACACCTTC	CASSPAGGLGNYGYTF	.	16	TRBJ1-2	TRBV5-6	once
TGTGCCAGCAGTGGACAGGGTTATCCGAACACTGAAGCTTTCTTT	CASSGQGYPNTEAFF	TRBD1	15	TRBJ1-1	TRBV28	.
TGTGCCAGCCTAGGGACTAGCGGGACCAATGAGCAGTTCTTC	CASLGTSGTNEQFF	TRBD2	14	TRBJ2-1	TRBV28	.
TGCGCCAGCAGCCCGCACCAAGAGACCCAGTACTTC	CASSPHQETQYF	.	12	TRBJ2-5	TRBV5-1	.
TGTGCCAGCAGCGAAAGAGGAGGGCCTAGTTACACAGATACGCAGTATTTT	CASSERGGPSYTDTQYF	.	17	TRBJ2-3	TRBV7-3	once
TGTGCCAGCAGCTTTAAGGGGACGGACACTGAAGCTTTCTTT	CASSFKGTDTEAFF	.	14	TRBJ1-1	TRBV5-6	.
TGCGCCAGCAGTGACAAAGGGGACATCTCTGGAAACACCATATATTTT	CASSDKGDISGNTIYF	.	16	TRBJ1-3	TRBV10-2	.
TGTGCCAGCAGTTTTCGGGACAGGTACTATGGCTACACCTTC	CASSFRDRYYGYTF	TRBD1	14	TRBJ1-2	TRBV28	medium-sized
TGTGCCAGTGACCCCGGGGGCTATAATTCACCCCTCCACTTT	CASDPGGYNSPLHF	.	14	TRBJ1-6	TRBV6-1	.